This paragraph reports one TCR beta chain. Its antigen remains unknown. The data derive from a study of cytomegalovirus exposure and HLA in healthy donors. In germline, CDR1 is MNHEY, CDR2 SMNVEV (reference sequence). V was pared by 3 bases and J by 0 bases, with 8 bases between. The CDR3 runs to 14 residues. Study observations and caveats: It was reported that TCR beta sequences correctly inferred the HLA-A and HLA-B alleles for most subjects.

It was with 60 Vbeta and 13 Jbeta primers that the PCR ran. TCRdb keeps only in-frame clones here, not all; method: immunoSEQ multiplex PCR. Among roughly 120,000 clones listed, roughly 70% were seen once. The sequenced sample was PBMCs. The J gene is TRBJ2-5, the V gene TRBV27, with D hard to call. The source is a woman between 45 and 60 years old in good health and CMV-seropositive. The CDR3 is CASSLPGNQETQYF. The CDR3 nucleotides read TGTGCCAGCAGTTTGCCAGGAAACCAAGAGACCCAGTACTTC.